This section outlines one T cell receptor beta chain sequence together with its context. What antigen it recognizes has not been identified. The record has no base qualities; no much larger clone is one base away. A distance of 13 bases separates the germline ends of V and J, which lose 0 bases and 2 bases respectively. CDR1 SGHRS and CDR2 YFSETQ were looked up in the germline V gene. There are 16 amino acids in the CDR3, from cysteine to phenylalanine inclusive. Just the 48-base CDR3 DNA is kept, in frame starting at base 1. The receptor library was made with the immunoSEQ multiplex PCR assay. High-throughput TCR-beta CDR3 sequencing of genomic DNA from most patients was performed by Adaptive Biotechnologies. In the source study's methods: Adaptive's ImmunoSEQ software was the source of the TCR sequencing data for over 15 patients, while a few other patients were processed with MiXCR and VDJtools. CDR3 nucleotide sequences shared by donor and recipient were removed because the origin of these sequences could not be assigned. To be classed as alloreactive, a clone needed at least 2-fold expansion over unstimulated cells and a minimum CFSE-low frequency of 0.002% (template counts) or 0.001% (read counts). Clones were considered mappable if detected in sequenced pre-transplant spleen, lymph node, or MLR CFSE-low populations of the donor or recipient. The cumulative frequency of alloreactive clones was calculated as a percentage of all sequences, weighted by copy number. Not all clones reach the TCRdb copy of this immuneACCESS table, which keeps in-frame sequences only. Checked studies attribute under half of the gap to unresolved V genes and leave the rest unexplained. V, J and clone size were drawn from that table, and D and trimming were deduced from the DNA. Here the sample has 15,000 to 18,000 clones; about 74% occur a single time. Roughly 3% of the sample goes to the ten largest clones.

Dithiothreitol, EDTA incubations and collagenase D digestion were used to isolate intraepithelial and lamina propria lymphocytes from graft specimens. Bulk TCR-beta sequencing was performed on serial intestinal graft biopsy specimens collected as late as 600 days after transplant. This entry comes from a study of graft-versus-host responses after intestinal transplantation (dated by TCRdb to about 2021). Context from the whole study: Multivisceral, liver-intestinal, or isolated intestinal transplants were received by the recipients. Every recipient was given anti-thymocyte globulin induction, then maintenance tacrolimus and steroids for approximately 3 years. Bulk TCR-beta CDR3 sequencing was used to track graft-versus-host and host-versus-graft alloreactive T cell clones in the graft, circulation and bone marrow after intestinal transplantation. To identify alloreactive clones, pre-transplant mixed lymphocyte reaction products were sequenced and compared with unstimulated pre-transplant donor and recipient T cells. Of the 20 to 25 intestinal transplant recipients enrolled in the cohort, one of whom was a retransplant, 3 patients without pretransplant specimens were excluded. A peak of at least 4% donor T cells among recipient peripheral blood mononuclear cells was the definition used for donor T cell macrochimerism. Instead of going to the commercial service, samples from a few later patients were sequenced in-house on an Illumina MiSeq and processed with MiXCR.

What the work shows at the level of the full study, not this receptor alone: GvH clones were detected in recipient bone marrow, and some of these GvH clones were observed earlier in ileal mucosa or blood, consistent with an intestinal mucosal origin. Early after transplant, peak levels of circulating GvH clones were associated with declines in HvG clones. In patients with donor T cell macrochimerism, the allografts had high GvH to HvG T cell clonal ratios. Conclusions were limited by the relatively low number and heterogeneity of intestinal transplant patients.

The V gene is TRBV5-1 and the J gene is TRBJ2-3, with the D segment possibly TRBD1 or TRBD2, each aligning over 5 bases. This sequence originates from a human patient who received an intestinal transplant, so some T cells may come from the graft donor. Sequenced material: ileum tissue, taken 14 days after transplant. The DNA sequence is as follows: TGCGCCAGCAGCTTGGGTCTCGGGGCGGTCACAGATACGCAGTATTTT. Its coded protein is CASSLGLGAVTDTQYF. With all but the CDR3 taken from the reference TRBV5-1 and TRBJ2-3 genes, the full variable domain is: KAGVTQTPRYLIKTRGQQVTLSCSPISGHRSVSWYQQTPGQGLQFLFEYFSETQRNKGNFPGRFSGRQFSNSRSEMNVSTLELGDSALYLCASSLGLGAVTDTQYFGPGTRLTVL.